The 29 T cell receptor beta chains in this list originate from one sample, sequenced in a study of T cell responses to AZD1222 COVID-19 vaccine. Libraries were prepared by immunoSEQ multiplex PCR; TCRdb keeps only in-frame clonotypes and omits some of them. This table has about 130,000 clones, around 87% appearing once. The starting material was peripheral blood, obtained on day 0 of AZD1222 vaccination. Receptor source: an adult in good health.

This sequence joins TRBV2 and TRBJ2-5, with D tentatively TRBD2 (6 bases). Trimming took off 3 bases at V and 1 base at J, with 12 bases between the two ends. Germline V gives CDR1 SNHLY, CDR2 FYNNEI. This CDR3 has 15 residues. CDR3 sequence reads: CASSDDGGLQETQYF. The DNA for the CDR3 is TGTGCCAGCAGTGATGACGGGGGACTCCAAGAGACCCAGTACTTC.

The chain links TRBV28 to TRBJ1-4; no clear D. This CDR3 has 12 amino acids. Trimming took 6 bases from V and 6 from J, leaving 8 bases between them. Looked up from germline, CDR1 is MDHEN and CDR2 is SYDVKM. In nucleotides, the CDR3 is TGTGCCAGCAGGAAGGGTCATGAAAAACTGTTTTTT. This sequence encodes CASRKGHEKLFF.

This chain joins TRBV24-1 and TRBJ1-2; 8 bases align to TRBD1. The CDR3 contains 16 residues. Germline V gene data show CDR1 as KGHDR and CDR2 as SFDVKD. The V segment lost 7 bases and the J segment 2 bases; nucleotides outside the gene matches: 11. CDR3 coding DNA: TGTGCCACCAGCATAGAACAGGGGGGGGGAAACTATGGCTACACCTTC. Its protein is CATSIEQGGGNYGYTF.

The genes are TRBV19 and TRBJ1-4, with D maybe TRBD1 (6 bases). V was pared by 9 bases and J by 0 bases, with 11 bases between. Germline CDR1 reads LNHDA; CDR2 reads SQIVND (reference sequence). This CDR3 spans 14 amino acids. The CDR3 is CASRGAATNEKLFF. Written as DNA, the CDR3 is TGTGCCAGCCGGGGGGCAGCAACTAATGAAAAACTGTTTTTT.

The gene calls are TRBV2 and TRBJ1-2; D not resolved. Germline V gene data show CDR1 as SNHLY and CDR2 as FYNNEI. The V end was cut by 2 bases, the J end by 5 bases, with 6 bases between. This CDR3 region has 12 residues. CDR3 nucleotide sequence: TGTGCCAGCAGTGAAAACCTTTATGGCTACACCTTC. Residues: CASSENLYGYTF.

The CDR3 region is CAWSVLGGVKNTEAFF. DNA of the CDR3: TGTGCCTGGAGTGTACTGGGGGGCGTGAAGAACACTGAAGCTTTCTTT. V and J are TRBV30 and TRBJ1-1, with D possibly matching TRBD1 (6 bases). The germline V gene encodes CDR1 GTSNPN and CDR2 SVGIG (reference sequence). Trimming took off 0 bases at V and 1 base at J, with 15 bases between the two ends. The CDR3 sequence is 16 residues long.

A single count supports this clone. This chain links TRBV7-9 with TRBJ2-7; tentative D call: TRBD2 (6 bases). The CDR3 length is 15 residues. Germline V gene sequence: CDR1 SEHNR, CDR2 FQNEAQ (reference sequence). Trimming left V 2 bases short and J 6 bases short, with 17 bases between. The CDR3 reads CASSLPVGPGGEQYF. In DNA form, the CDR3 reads TGTGCCAGCAGCTTACCCGTGGGCCCCGGGGGCGAGCAGTACTTC.

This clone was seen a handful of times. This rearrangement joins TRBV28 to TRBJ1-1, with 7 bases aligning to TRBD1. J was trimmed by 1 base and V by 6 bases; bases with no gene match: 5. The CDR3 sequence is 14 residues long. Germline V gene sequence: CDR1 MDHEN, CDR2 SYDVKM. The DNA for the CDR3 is TGTGCCAGCAGAACGGGACAGCCGAACACTGAAGCTTTCTTT. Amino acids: CASRTGQPNTEAFF.

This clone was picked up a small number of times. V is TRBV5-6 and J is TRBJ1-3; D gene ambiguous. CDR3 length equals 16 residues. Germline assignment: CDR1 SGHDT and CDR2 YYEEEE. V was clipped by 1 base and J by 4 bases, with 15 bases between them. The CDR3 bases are TGTGCCAGCAGCTTGTTTGGCACTACGGAAGGAAACACCATATATTTT. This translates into CASSLFGTTEGNTIYF.

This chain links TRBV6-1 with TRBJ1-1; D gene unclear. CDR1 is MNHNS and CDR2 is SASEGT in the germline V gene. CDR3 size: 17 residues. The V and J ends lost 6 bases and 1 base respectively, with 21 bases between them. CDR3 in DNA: TGTGCCAGCAGCGAACAATGGAAAGGTAGCGGGAACACTGAAGCTTTCTTT. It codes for CASSEQWKGSGNTEAFF.

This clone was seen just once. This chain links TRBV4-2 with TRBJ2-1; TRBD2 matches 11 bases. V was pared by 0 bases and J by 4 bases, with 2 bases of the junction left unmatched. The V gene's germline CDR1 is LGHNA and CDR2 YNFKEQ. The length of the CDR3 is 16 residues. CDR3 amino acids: CASSQEVAGGYNEQFF. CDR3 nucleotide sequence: TGTGCCAGCAGCCAAGAAGTAGCGGGGGGGTACAATGAGCAGTTCTTC.

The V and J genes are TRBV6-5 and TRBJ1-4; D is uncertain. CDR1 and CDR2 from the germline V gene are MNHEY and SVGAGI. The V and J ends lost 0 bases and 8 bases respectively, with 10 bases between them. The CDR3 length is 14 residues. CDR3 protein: CASSYSGGYEKLFF. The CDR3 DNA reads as TGTGCCAGCAGTTACTCAGGAGGATACGAAAAACTGTTTTTT.

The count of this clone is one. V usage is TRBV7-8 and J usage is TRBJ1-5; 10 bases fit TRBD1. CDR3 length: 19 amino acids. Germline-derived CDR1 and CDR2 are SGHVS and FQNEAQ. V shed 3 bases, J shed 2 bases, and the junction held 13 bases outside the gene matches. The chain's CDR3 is CASSFGQGVLGLGNQPQHF. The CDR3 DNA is TGTGCCAGCAGCTTTGGACAGGGGGTACTCGGGCTAGGCAATCAGCCCCAGCATTTT.

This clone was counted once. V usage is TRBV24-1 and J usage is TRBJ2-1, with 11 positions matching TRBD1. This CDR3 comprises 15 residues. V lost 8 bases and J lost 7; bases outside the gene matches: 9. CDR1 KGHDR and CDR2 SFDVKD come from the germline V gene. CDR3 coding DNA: TGTGCCACCATGGACGGGACAGGGGGTAAGAATGAGCAGTTCTTC. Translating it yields CATMDGTGGKNEQFF.

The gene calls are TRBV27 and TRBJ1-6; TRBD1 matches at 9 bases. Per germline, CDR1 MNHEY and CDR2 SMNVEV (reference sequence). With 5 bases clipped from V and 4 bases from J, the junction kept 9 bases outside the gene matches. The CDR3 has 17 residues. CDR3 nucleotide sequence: TGTGCCAGCAGTCCCCGGACAGGGGCAGGGTATAATTCACCCCTCCACTTT. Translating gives CASSPRTGAGYNSPLHF.

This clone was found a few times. Here the CDR3 DNA reads TGTGCCAGTAGTTTAGGGCAGGGCTCCTACAATGAGCAGTTCTTC. Its protein is CASSLGQGSYNEQFF. The genes are TRBV19 and TRBJ2-1; D possibly corresponds to TRBD1 (5 bases). V lost 5 bases to trimming and J lost 0 bases, with 11 bases between them. This CDR3 contains 15 residues. Germline lookup yields CDR1 LNHDA and CDR2 SQIVND (reference sequence). Based on the CDR3 plus reference TRBV19 and TRBJ2-1, the full variable domain is DGGITQSPKYLFRKEGQNVTLSCEQNLNHDAMYWYRQDPGQGLRLIYYSQIVNDFQKGDIAEGYSVSREKKESFPLTVTSAQKNPTAFYLCASSLGQGSYNEQFFGPGTRLTVL.

The CDR3 DNA follows: TGTGCCTGGAGTGGTAAACAGGGCGATACTGGGGCCAACGTCCTGACTTTC. Its protein is CAWSGKQGDTGANVLTF. The chain carries TRBV30 and TRBJ2-6, with a possible D match to TRBD1 (6 bases). Germline V CDR1 and CDR2: GTSNPN, SVGIG (reference sequence). Trimming left V 1 base short and J 2 bases short, with 15 bases between. The CDR3 totals 17 residues. Full variable domain (remainder filled in from reference TRBV30 and TRBJ2-6): SQTIHQWPATLVQPVGSPLSLECTVEGTSNPNLYWYRQAAGRGLQLLFYSVGIGQISSEVPQNLSASRPQDRQFILSSKKLLLSDSGFYLCAWSGKQGDTGANVLTFGAGSRLTVL.

CDR3 DNA: TGTGCCAGCAGGTTACCTCGGGACTATGGCTACACCTTC. Residues: CASRLPRDYGYTF. This chain connects TRBV28 to TRBJ1-2; D call uncertain. Germline CDR1 MDHEN, CDR2 SYDVKM. This CDR3 has 13 amino acids. The ends were cut back, 6 bases at V and 3 bases at J, with 11 bases in the middle.

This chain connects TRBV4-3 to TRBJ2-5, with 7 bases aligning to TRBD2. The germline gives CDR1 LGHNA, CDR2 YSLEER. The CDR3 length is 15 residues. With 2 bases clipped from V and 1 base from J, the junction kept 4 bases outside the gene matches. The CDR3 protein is CASSQNPGGQETQYF. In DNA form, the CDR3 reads TGCGCCAGCAGCCAAAACCCGGGGGGCCAAGAGACCCAGTACTTC.

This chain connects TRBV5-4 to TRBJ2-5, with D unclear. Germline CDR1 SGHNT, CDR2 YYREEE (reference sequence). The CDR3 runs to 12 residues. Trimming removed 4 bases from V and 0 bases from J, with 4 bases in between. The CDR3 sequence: CASSRNQETQYF. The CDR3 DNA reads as TGTGCCAGCAGCAGGAACCAAGAGACCCAGTACTTC.

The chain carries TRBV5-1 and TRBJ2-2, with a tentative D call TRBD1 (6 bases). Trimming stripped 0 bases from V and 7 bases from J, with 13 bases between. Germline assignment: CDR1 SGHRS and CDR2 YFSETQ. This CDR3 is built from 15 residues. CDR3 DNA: TGCGCCAGCAGCTTGGGCCAAGGGGGTATCGGGGAGCTGTTTTTT. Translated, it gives CASSLGQGGIGELFF.

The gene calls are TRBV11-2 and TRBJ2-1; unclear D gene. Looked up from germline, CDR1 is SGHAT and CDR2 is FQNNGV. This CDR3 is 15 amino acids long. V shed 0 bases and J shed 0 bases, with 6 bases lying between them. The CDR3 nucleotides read TGTGCCAGCAGCTTAGAGCCTGGCTCCTACAATGAGCAGTTCTTC. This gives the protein CASSLEPGSYNEQFF.

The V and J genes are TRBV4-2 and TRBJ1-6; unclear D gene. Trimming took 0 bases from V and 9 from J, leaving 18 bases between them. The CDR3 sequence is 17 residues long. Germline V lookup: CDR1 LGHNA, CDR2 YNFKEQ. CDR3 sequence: CASSQERVRSVGSPLHF. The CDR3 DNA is TGTGCCAGCAGCCAAGAGAGGGTGAGGTCGGTTGGTTCACCCCTCCACTTT.

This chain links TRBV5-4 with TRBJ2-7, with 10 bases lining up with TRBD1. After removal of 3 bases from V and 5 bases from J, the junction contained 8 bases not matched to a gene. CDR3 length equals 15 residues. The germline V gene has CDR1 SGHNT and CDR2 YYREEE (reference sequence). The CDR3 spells CASSSGGQGIDEQYF. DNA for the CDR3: TGTGCCAGCAGCTCTGGGGGACAGGGGATCGACGAGCAGTACTTC.

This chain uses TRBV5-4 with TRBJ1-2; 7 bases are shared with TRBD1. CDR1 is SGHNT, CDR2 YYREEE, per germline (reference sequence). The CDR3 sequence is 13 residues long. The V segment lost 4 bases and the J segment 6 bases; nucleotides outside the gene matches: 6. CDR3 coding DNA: TGTGCCAGCAGCCTAGACAGGGCTAATGGCTACACCTTC. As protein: CASSLDRANGYTF.

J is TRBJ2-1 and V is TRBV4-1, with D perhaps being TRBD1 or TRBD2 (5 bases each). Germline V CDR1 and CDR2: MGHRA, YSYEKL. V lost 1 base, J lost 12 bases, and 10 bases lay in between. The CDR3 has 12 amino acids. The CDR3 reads CASSQGGASQFF. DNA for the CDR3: TGCGCCAGCAGCCAAGGAGGGGCTTCGCAGTTCTTC.

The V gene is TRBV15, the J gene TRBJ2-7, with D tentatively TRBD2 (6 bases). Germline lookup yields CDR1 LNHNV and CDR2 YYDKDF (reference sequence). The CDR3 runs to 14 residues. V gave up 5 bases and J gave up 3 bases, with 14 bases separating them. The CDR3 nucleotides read TGTGCCACCAGCGGGGTGGAGGGACGCTACGAGCAGTACTTC. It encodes CATSGVEGRYEQYF.

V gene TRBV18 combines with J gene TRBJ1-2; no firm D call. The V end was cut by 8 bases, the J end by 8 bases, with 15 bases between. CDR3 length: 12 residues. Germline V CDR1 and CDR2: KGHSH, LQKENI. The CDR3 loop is CASAGPHGGYTF. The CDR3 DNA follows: TGTGCCAGCGCTGGGCCACACGGAGGCTACACCTTC. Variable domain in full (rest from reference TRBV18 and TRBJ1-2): NAGVMQNPRHLVRRRGQEARLRCSPMKGHSHVYWYRQLPEEGLKFMVYLQKENIIDESGMPKERFSAEFPKEGPSILRIQQVVRGDSAAYFCASAGPHGGYTFGSGTRLTVV.

In DNA, the CDR3 is TGTGCCAGCAGCTTAGATCGGTCTCAGCCCCAGCATTTT. Its translation: CASSLDRSQPQHF. The chain links TRBV11-2 to TRBJ1-5; D ambiguous. The V end lost 0 bases, the J end lost 6 bases, and 6 bases lay between the germline ends. The CDR3 has 13 residues. Germline CDR1 reads SGHAT; CDR2 reads FQNNGV.